The 2 T cell receptor beta chains given below trace back to one sample, sequenced in a study of T cells in Graves' hyperthyroidism and ophthalmopathy. There were TCR beta CDR3 regions amplified from RNA transcripts. The HTBI primer set served for first-round RT-PCR of the TCR CDR3. In TCRdb, the multiplex PCR reads were re-called with MiXCR into one record per CDR3 protein. The repertoire holds more than 350,000 distinct CDR3 sequences, with 13% to 15% as singletons. Specimen: blood. These receptors all come from a woman in her twenties or thirties with Graves' ophthalmopathy.

Many counts were recorded for this clonotype. The chain employs TRBV18 and TRBJ1-1; D is uncertain. The germline gives CDR1 KGHSH, CDR2 LQKENI. Trimming removed 1 base at V and 4 bases at J, with 10 bases between. The CDR3 spans 14 residues. CDR3 residues: CASSPRWRSTEAFF. The DNA of the CDR3 is TGTGCCAGCTCACCACGGTGGAGGAGCACTGAAGCTTTCTTT.

Comment on this clonotype: A much more abundant neighbour one base away suggests this may be a read error. The V and J genes are TRBV15 and TRBJ2-3; no clear D gene. CDR1 and CDR2 from the germline V gene are LNHNV and YYDKDF (reference sequence). The CDR3 sequence is 15 residues long. The CDR3 bases are TGTGCCACCAGCAGAGGGCCCATAGTCCCAGATACGCAGTGTTTT. Its translation is CATSRGPIVPDTQCF.